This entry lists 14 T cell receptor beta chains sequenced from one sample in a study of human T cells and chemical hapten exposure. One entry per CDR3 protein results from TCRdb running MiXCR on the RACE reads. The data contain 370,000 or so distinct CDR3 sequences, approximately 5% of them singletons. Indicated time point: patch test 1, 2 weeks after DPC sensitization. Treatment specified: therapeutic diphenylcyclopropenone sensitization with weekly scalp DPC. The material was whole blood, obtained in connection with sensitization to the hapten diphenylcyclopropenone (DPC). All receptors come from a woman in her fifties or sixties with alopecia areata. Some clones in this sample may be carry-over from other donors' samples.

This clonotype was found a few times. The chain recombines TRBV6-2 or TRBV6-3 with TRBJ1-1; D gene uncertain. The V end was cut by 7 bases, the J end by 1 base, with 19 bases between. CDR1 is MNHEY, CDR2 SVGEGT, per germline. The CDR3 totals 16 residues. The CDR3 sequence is CASTLLGRAPNTEAFF. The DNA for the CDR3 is TGTGCCAGCACCCTTTTAGGCCGGGCTCCGAACACTGAAGCTTTCTTT.

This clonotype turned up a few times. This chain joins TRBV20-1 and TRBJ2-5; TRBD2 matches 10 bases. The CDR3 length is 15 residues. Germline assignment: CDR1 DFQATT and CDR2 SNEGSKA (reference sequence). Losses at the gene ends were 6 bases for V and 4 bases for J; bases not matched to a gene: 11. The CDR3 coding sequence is TGCAGTGCCCAAACTAGCGGGGCGTATTTAGAGACCCAGTACTTC. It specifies CSAQTSGAYLETQYF.

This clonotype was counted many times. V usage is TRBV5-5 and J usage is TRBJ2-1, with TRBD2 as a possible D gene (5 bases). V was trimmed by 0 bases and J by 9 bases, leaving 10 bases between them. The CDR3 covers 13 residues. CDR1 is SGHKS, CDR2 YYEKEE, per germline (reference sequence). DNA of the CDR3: TGTGCCAGCAGCTTGGTAGCGCCCGGTGAGCAGTTCTTC. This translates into CASSLVAPGEQFF. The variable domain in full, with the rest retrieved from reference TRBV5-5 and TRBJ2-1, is DAGVTQSPTHLIKTRGQQVTLRCSPISGHKSVSWYQQVLGQGPQFIFQYYEKEERGRGNFPDRFSARQFPNYSSELNVNALLLGDSALYLCASSLVAPGEQFFGPGTRLTVL.

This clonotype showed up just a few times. CDR3 sequence reads: CASSYWTGSEAFF. The CDR3, as DNA: TGTGCCAGCAGTTACTGGACAGGGAGCGAAGCTTTCTTT. This chain uses TRBV6-5 with TRBJ1-1, with 8 bases aligning to TRBD1. The junction had 3 bases not matched to a gene; V was cut back by 1 base and J by 8 bases. The CDR3 has 13 amino acids. Germline V gives CDR1 MNHEY, CDR2 SVGAGI.

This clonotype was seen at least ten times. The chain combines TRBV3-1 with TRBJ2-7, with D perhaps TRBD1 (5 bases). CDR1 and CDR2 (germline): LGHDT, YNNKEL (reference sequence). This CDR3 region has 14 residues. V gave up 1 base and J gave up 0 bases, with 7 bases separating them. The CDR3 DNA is TGTGCCAGCAGCCAAGTACAGGACTCCTACGAGCAGTACTTC. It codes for CASSQVQDSYEQYF.

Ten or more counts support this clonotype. CDR3 region: CASSRNYNEQFF. The CDR3 region has the DNA TGTGCCAGCAGCCGAAATTACAATGAGCAGTTCTTC. This chain joins TRBV3-1 and TRBJ2-1; D unresolved. The CDR3 runs to 12 residues. V lost 4 bases to trimming and J lost 4 bases, with 5 bases between them. CDR1 and CDR2 from the germline V gene are LGHDT and YNNKEL (reference sequence).

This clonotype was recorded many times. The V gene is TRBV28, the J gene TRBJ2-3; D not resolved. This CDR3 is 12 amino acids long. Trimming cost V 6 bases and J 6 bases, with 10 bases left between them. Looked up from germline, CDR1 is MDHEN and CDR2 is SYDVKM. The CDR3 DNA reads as TGTGCCAGCAGCACCACACGGGATACGCAGTATTTT. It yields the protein CASSTTRDTQYF.

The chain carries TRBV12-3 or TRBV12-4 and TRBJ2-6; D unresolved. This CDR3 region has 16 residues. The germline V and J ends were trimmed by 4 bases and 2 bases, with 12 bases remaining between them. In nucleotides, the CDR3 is TGTGCCAGCAGTTCCGGACGCGCCCCTGGGGCCAACGTCCTGACTTTC. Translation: CASSSGRAPGANVLTF.

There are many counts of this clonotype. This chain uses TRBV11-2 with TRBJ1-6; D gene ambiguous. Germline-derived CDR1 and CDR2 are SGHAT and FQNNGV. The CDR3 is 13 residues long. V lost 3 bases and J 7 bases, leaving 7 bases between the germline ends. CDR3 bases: TGTGCCAGCAGCTTTCAAGGGAATTCACCCCTCCACTTT. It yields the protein CASSFQGNSPLHF.

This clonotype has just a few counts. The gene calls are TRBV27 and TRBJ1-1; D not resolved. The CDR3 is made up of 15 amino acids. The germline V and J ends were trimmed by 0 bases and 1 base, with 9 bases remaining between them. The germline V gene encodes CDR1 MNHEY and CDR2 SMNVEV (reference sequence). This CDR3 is CASSLSRTANTEAFF. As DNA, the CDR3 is TGTGCCAGCAGTTTATCGCGCACTGCGAACACTGAAGCTTTCTTT.

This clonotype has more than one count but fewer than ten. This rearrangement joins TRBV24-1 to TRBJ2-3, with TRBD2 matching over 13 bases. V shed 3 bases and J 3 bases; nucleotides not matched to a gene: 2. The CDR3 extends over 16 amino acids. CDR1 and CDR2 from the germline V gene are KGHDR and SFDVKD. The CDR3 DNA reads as TGTGCCACCAGTGATCCGACTAGCGGGGGGACAGATACGCAGTATTTT. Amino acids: CATSDPTSGGTDTQYF.

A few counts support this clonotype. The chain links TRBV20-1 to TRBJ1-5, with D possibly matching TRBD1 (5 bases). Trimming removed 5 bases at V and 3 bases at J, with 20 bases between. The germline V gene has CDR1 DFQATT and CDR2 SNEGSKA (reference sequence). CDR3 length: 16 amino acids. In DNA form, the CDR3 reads TGCAGTGCTGCGTCAATCCGTCGACAGATCAATCAGCCCCAGCATTTT. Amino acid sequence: CSAASIRRQINQPQHF.

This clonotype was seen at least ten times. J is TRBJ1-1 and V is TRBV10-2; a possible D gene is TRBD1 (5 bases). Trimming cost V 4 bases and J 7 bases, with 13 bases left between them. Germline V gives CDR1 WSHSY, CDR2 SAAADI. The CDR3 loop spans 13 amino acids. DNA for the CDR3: TGCGCCAGCAGTGGATCAGGGATTGGTGAAGCTTTCTTT. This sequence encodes CASSGSGIGEAFF.

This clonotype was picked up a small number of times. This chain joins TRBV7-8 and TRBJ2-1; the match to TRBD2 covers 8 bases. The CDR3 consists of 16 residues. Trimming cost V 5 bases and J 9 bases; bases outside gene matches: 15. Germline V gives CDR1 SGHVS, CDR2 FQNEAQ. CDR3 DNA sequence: TGTGCCAGCAGCACCCGAGCGGGAGAGCTCGGGGGTGAGCAGTTCTTC. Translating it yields CASSTRAGELGGEQFF.